Reported below is one T cell receptor (beta chain). V was pared by 5 bases and J by 2 bases, with 12 bases between. The CDR3 has 14 amino acids. The germline gives CDR1 MDHEN, CDR2 SYDVKM. This record belongs to a study of blood T cell repertoires in COVID-19. Study-level background: Sample material is recorded as cDNA or gDNA derived from T cells, B-cell-depleted T cells, or PBMCs.

Original processing notes: Researchers report that nucleated cell counts were estimated from reference gene primer amplification. Here immunoSEQ multiplex PCR was the method, and the copy in TCRdb shows in-frame clones only, minus some. V and J calls and clone size are as listed in that table; D and trimming were resolved from the DNA. The table includes around 84,000 clones, over 85% detected once. The rearrangement uses TRBV28 and TRBJ2-5; D is unclear. Sample: peripheral blood. The sequence was collected from a man aged 50 to 59 with active COVID-19. CDR3 DNA sequence: TGTGCCAGCAGTACACCAAAACAGCAAGAGACCCAGTACTTC. Translation: CASSTPKQQETQYF.